The following is a TCR beta chain sequence with its context. These data originate in a study of blood T cell repertoires in COVID-19. Study details: T cells, B-cell-depleted T cells, or PBMCs supplied cDNA or gDNA.

Those enrolled, adults aged roughly 18 to 100 years, came from 25 or so US areas. Participant-reported clinical history was the basis for cohort assignment. In germline, CDR1 is SNHLY, CDR2 FYNNEI. Trimming took 4 bases from V and 2 from J, leaving 17 bases between them. The CDR3 is 16 amino acids. Methods used by the authors: Reference gene primer amplification yielded estimated nucleated cell counts. Sequencing used immunoSEQ multiplex PCR; TCRdb keeps in-frame clones, though not all of them. V and J calls and clone size are those listed in that table; D and trimming were worked out from the DNA. The sample lists roughly 170,000 clones, approximately 84% seen once, with roughly 5% in the top ten.

The V call is TRBV2, the J call TRBJ1-1, with D perhaps matching TRBD1 (5 bases). Sample: PBMCs or T cells enriched from blood (not recorded which). The sequence was obtained from a woman between 35 and 50 years old with acute COVID-19. CDR3 residues: CASSVGQGAFNTEAFF. The CDR3 region has the DNA TGTGCCAGCAGTGTCGGGCAGGGTGCTTTTAACACTGAAGCTTTCTTT.